The source of this T cell receptor (beta chain) is a study of post-analysis software for immune sequencing data. Study overall: Disease trajectories encompassed relapsing-remitting, secondary progressive and progressive-relapsing multiple sclerosis. Findings and limits, study-wide: Samples prepared in the same batch strongly co-clustered by F measure. Four to six TRBV segments were more frequent in patients than controls; TRBV5-6, TRBV5-1 and TRBV20-1 belonged to this group.

In germline, CDR1 is SGHAT, CDR2 FQNNGV. The CDR3 spans 15 residues. With 3 bases removed from V and 2 bases from J, the gap between germline ends came to 12 bases. TCR beta cDNA libraries included unique molecular identifiers. The authors obtained roughly 500,000 cDNA molecules from approximately 1 to 10 million T cells. TCRdb reprocessed the PCR reads with MiXCR, giving one entry per CDR3 protein. The sample has fewer than 900,000 distinct CDR3 sequences, about 45% seen once; the top ten hold 4.9%. About this clonotype: Its antigen is unknown.

The specimen sequenced was blood. The chain couples TRBV11-2 to TRBJ2-3, with D perhaps TRBD2 (5 bases). This receptor was taken from a girl aged 5-17 years with multiple sclerosis. The CDR3 DNA follows: TGTGCCAGCAGCTTCTTTCGGACTGCCACAGATACGCAGTATTTT. Translating it yields CASSFFRTATDTQYF.